This T cell receptor beta chain originates from a study of OX40 agonist ivuxolimab in advanced cancers. This CDR3 has 13 residues. Unmatched junction bases numbered 1, after V lost 0 bases and J lost 5 bases. CDR1 and CDR2 from the germline V gene are SGHDT and YYEEEE. Sequenced by immunoSEQ multiplex PCR; TCRdb stores in-frame clones only, minus some. The sample holds about 73,000 clones; 80% to 90% are singletons and the top ten take more than 0.65%. This chain links TRBV5-6 with TRBJ2-5, with 7 bases aligning to TRBD1. The receptor was derived from an adult with an advanced solid tumor such as melanoma, head and neck, liver or kidney cancer. This material consisted of CD4+ or CD8+ T cells sorted from blood, taken in a trial of the OX40 agonist ivuxolimab. CDR3 region: CASSLDRGETQYF. CDR3 in DNA: TGTGCCAGCAGCTTGGACAGGGGTGAGACCCAGTACTTC.